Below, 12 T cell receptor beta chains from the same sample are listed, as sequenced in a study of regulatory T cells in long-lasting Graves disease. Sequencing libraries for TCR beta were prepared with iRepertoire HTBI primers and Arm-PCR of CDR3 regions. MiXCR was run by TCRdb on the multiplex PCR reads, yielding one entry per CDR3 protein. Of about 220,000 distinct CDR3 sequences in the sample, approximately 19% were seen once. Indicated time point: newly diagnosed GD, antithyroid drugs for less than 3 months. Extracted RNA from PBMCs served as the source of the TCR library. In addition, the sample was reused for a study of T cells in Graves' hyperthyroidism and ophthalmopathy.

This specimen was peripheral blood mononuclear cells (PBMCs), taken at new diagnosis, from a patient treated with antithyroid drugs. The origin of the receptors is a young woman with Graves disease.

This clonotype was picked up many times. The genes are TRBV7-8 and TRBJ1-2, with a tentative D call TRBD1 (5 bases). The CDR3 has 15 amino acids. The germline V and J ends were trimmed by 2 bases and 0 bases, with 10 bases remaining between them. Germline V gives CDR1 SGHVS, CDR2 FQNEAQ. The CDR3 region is CASSLRDSSNYGYTF. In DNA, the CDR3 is TGTGCCAGCAGCTTAAGGGACTCTTCTAACTATGGCTACACCTTC.

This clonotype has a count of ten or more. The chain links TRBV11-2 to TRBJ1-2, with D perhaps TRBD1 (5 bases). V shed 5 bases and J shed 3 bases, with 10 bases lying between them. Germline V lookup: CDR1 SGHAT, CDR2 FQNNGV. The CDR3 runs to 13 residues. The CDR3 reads CASSADSDYGYTF. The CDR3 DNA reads TGTGCCAGCAGCGCCGACAGCGACTATGGCTACACCTTC.

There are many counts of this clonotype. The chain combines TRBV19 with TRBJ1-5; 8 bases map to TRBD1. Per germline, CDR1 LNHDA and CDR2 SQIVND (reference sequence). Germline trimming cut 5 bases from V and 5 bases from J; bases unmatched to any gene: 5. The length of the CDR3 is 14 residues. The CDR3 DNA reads TGTGCCAGTAGTCAAGGACAGGGCTATCAGCCCCAGCATTTT. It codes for CASSQGQGYQPQHF.

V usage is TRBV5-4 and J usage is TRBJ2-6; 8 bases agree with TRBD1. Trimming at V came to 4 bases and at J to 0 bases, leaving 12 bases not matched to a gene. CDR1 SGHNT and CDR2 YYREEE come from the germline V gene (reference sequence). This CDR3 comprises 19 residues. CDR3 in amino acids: CASSAGQGFPISGANVLTF. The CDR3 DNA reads TGTGCCAGCAGCGCCGGACAGGGTTTCCCTATCTCTGGGGCCAACGTCCTGACTTTC.

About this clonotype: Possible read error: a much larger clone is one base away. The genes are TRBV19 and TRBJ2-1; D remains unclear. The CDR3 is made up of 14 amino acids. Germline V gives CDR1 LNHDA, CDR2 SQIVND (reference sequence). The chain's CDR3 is CASSTALSYSEQFF. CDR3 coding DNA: TGTGCCAGTAGTACGGCTCTCTCCTACAGTGAGCAGTTCTTC.

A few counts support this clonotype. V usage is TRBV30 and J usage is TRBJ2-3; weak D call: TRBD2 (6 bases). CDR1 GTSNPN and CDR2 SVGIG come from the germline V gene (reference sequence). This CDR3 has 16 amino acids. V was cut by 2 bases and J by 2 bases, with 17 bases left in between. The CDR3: CAWSKLAETYTDTQYF. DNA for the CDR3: TGTGCCTGGAGTAAACTAGCCGAAACCTACACAGATACGCAGTATTTT.

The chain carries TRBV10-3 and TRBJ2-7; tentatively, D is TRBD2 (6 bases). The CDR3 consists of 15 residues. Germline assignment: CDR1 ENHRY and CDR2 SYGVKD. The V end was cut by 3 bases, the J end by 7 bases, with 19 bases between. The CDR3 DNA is TGTGCCATCAGTGAAGGGGACTTAGAGGCGGGGGAGCAGTACTTC. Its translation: CAISEGDLEAGEQYF.

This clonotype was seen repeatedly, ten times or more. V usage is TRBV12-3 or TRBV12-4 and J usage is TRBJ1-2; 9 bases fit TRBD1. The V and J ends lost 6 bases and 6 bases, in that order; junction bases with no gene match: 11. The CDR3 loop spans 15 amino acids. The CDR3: CASRLAGTGSNGYTF. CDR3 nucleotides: TGTGCCAGCAGGCTCGCCGGGACAGGGTCGAATGGCTACACCTTC.

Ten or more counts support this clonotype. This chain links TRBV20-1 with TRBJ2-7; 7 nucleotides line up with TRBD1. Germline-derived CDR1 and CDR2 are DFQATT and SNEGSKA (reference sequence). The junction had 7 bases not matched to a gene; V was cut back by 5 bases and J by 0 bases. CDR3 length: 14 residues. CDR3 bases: TGCAGTGCTGGGGGACAGTATTACTCCTACGAGCAGTACTTC. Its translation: CSAGGQYYSYEQYF.

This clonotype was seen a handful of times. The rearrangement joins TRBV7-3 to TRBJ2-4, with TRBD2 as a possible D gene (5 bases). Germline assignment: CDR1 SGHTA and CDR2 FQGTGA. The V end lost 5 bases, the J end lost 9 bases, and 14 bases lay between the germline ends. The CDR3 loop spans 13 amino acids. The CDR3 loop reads CASSVSSSTIQYF. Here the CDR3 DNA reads TGTGCCAGCAGCGTTTCTAGCTCTACCATTCAGTACTTC. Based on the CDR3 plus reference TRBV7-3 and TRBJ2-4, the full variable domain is GAGVSQTPSNKVTEKGKYVELRCDPISGHTALYWYRQSLGQGPEFLIYFQGTGAADDSGLPNDRFFAVRPEGSVSTLKIQRTERGDSAVYLCASSVSSSTIQYFGAGTRLSVL.

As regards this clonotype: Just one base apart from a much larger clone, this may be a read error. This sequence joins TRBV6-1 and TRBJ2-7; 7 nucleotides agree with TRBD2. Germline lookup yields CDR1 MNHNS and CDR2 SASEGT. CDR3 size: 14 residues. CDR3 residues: CASVDLAGDYKQYF. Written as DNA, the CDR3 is TGTGCCAGCGTGGATCTTGCGGGGGACTACAAGCAGTACTTC.

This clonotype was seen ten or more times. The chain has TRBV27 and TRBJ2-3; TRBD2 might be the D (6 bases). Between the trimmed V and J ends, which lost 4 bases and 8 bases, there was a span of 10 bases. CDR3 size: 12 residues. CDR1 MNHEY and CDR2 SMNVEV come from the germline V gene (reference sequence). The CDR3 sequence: CASSSFGGTQYF. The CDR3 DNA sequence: TGTGCCAGCAGTTCCTTCGGGGGTACGCAGTATTTT.